This entry concerns a single TCR delta chain. A read error likely explains this, since a far larger clone differs by one base. This same CDR3 is encoded by further DNA sequences in the sample. TCRdb re-called clones from the RT-PCR reads via CATT. The table has about 3,200 delta-chain clones, around 5.1% seen once. These data are taken from a study of gamma-delta T cells after stem cell transplantation. Sequenced material: gamma-delta T cells. This TCR derives from a human donor. It is not recorded whose cells these are; they may come from a transplant donor.

CDR3 protein: CACDTLSSLTSGDKLIF. The CDR3 nucleotides are TGTGCTTGTGACACCCTCTCTTCCCTCACTTCGGGGGATAAACTCATCTTT. The chain combines TRDV2 with TRDJ1; D is possibly TRDD2 (5 bases). Germline CDR1 is GEAIGNYY and CDR2 is EKD. This CDR3 is built from 17 residues.